Listed below are T cell receptor beta chains from one sample, sequenced in a study of shared T cell receptors in the human thymus. The repertoire was sequenced with immunoSEQ multiplex PCR; TCRdb's copy has only in-frame clones and lacks some. This sample has 700,000 to 750,000 clones, with roughly 88% found just once. The same sample was also used in a study of human thymus T cells.

Sequencing was performed on thymocytes. The receptors derive from a girl in the first two years of life with a congenital heart defect. Each CDR3 is given with its conserved first and last residue. A D gene is named only where the DNA matches it firmly. Part of the rows lack a size; the others show once, few, many or a class for expanded clones.

CDR3 DNA	CDR3 protein	V gene	clone size	D gene	J gene	CDR3 length
TGTGCCAGCAGCTTAAAGGGAGGGGAGACCCAGTACTTC	CASSLKGGETQYF	TRBV11-2	few	TRBD2	TRBJ2-5	13
TGTGCCAGCAGTCAGAGACACCGGACAGGGAGCAATCAGCCCCAGCATTTT	CASSQRHRTGSNQPQHF	TRBV28	-	TRBD1	TRBJ1-5	17
TGTGCCAGCAGCCCGGTGGGGGCAACCGAGGGGGCGCGAGGAAACACCATATATTTT	CASSPVGATEGARGNTIYF	TRBV11-2	-	TRBD1	TRBJ1-3	19
TGTGCCAGCAATCCCGGACACCCGGACAACCTACACGAAAAACTGTTTTTT	CASNPGHPDNLHEKLFF	TRBV27	-	-	TRBJ1-4	17
TGTGCCAGCAGCCCACGGGGGGAAGGCTACACCTTC	CASSPRGEGYTF	TRBV6-5	-	-	TRBJ1-2	12
TGTGCCAGCAGCCACTTCCGGGGGGTTGGAAACACCATATATTTT	CASSHFRGVGNTIYF	TRBV28	-	-	TRBJ1-3	15
TGTGCCAGCAGCCTAGGGGCGGGGGCTAATGAAAAACTGTTTTTT	CASSLGAGANEKLFF	TRBV7-9	-	-	TRBJ1-4	15
TGTGCCAGTAGTATCCGGGACAGCGAGGCCGGGGAGCTGTTTTTT	CASSIRDSEAGELFF	TRBV19	-	TRBD1	TRBJ2-2	15
TGTGCCAGAAGCCTGACAGGTGGGAGTGAAAAACTGTTTTTT	CARSLTGGSEKLFF	TRBV5-3	-	-	TRBJ1-4	14
TGTGCCAGCAGCCACCTTATTCCCGACAGGGGACTTAATGAAAAACTGTTTTTT	CASSHLIPDRGLNEKLFF	TRBV14	-	TRBD1	TRBJ1-4	18
TGTGCCAGCAGTGAAACAGGGAAGTCTAGTCGTGGCTACACCTTC	CASSETGKSSRGYTF	TRBV6-1	-	-	TRBJ1-2	15
TGCGCCAGCAGCTTGGGACCCCTTGGGCCCACAGATACGCAGTATTTT	CASSLGPLGPTDTQYF	TRBV5-1	-	-	TRBJ2-3	16
TGTGCCAGATCCCAACAAGAGACCCAGTACTTC	CARSQQETQYF	TRBV6-1	-	-	TRBJ2-5	11
TGCGCCAGCAACACAGGGCCCTCTGGGGCCAACGTCCTGACTTTC	CASNTGPSGANVLTF	TRBV5-1	-	-	TRBJ2-6	15
TGTGCCAGCAGCGGGGGGACAGGGACTAATTCACCCCTCCACTTT	CASSGGTGTNSPLHF	TRBV5-5	-	TRBD1	TRBJ1-6	15
TGTGCCACCTCTATTGCGGGGCCCTACGAGCAGTACTTC	CATSIAGPYEQYF	TRBV10-3	once	-	TRBJ2-7	13
TGTGCCATCAGTGAGTCGCCGCACAGGGCTTTTAACACCTTC	CAISESPHRAFNTF	TRBV10-3	-	-	TRBJ1-2	14